The sequence of this T cell receptor (beta chain) was determined in a study of post-analysis software for immune sequencing data. Overall study context: Relapsing-remitting, secondary progressive and progressive-relapsing multiple sclerosis were all included among the disease courses.

This clonotype was seen ten or more times. Its antigen is as yet unknown. Unique-molecular-identifier-tagged TCR beta cDNA libraries were used. It was from roughly 0.93 to 9.6 million T cells that about half a million cDNA molecules came. TCRdb reprocessed the PCR reads via MiXCR and lists one record per CDR3 protein. The data show about 170,000 distinct CDR3 sequences, roughly 30% seen once. Study outcomes and limitations: Patients showed TRBV5-6, TRBV5-1 and TRBV20-1 among 4 or 5 TRBV segments more frequent than in controls. Normalized Chao1 diversity in multiple sclerosis patients fell significantly below that of controls. F measure clustering grouped samples strongly by preparation batch.

This CDR3 is built from 14 residues. Germline V CDR1 and CDR2: SGHRS, YFSETQ. V lost 0 bases and J lost 1, with 7 bases in between. This TCR came from a girl aged 10-17 years with multiple sclerosis. This chain uses TRBV5-1 with TRBJ2-5; the D is unclear. Sequencing used blood. The DNA of the CDR3 is TGCGCCAGCAGCTTGGGAGGCCTCCAAGAGACCCAGTACTTC. As protein: CASSLGGLQETQYF.